The 30 T cell receptor beta chains below all came from one sample that was sequenced in a study of cytomegalovirus exposure and HLA in healthy donors. In the PCR, 60 Vbeta and 13 Jbeta primers were used. The data were produced by immunoSEQ multiplex PCR, yet TCRdb's version contains in-frame clones alone and is incomplete. Counted here are about 220,000 clones, 82% occurring once; the ten biggest clones make up roughly 6%. Sequenced: PBMCs. These receptors all stem from a man aged 35-49 years in good health and CMV-seropositive.

Comment on this clone: Other DNA sequences in this sample translate to the same CDR3. CDR3 sequence reads: CASRGQGNEKLFF. DNA of the CDR3: TGTGCCAGCAGGGGACAGGGGAATGAAAAACTGTTTTTT. This chain links TRBV6-5 with TRBJ1-4; 10 bases align to TRBD1. CDR3 length: 13 amino acids. The ends lost 6 bases at V and 5 bases at J; junction bases unmatched: 0. CDR1 MNHEY and CDR2 SVGAGI come from the germline V gene.

The CDR3 coding sequence is TGTGCCAGCAGCGGCCCCGGGAACACTGAAGCTTTCTTT. This translates into CASSGPGNTEAFF. The rearrangement uses TRBV9 and TRBJ1-1; no definite D call. V was pared by 3 bases and J by 1 base, with 7 bases between. This CDR3 has 13 residues. Germline V CDR1 and CDR2: SGDLS, YYNGEE.

The V call is TRBV5-1, the J call TRBJ1-1, with D possibly being TRBD1 (5 bases). CDR3 size: 14 residues. V shed 1 base and J shed 1 base, with 8 bases lying between them. Germline lookup yields CDR1 SGHRS and CDR2 YFSETQ. The DNA of the CDR3 is TGCGCCAGCAGCTTGTACGGACAGAACACTGAAGCTTTCTTT. Translation: CASSLYGQNTEAFF.

V usage is TRBV10-3 and J usage is TRBJ1-1, with a possible D match to TRBD1 (6 bases). Trimming removed 5 bases at V and 4 bases at J, with 14 bases between. The CDR3 is 14 amino acids. Germline assignment: CDR1 ENHRY and CDR2 SYGVKD. In nucleotides, the CDR3 is TGTGCCATCAGTTCAACAGGGTTAGGCACTGAAGCTTTCTTT. Protein product: CAISSTGLGTEAFF.

Only a few counts were recorded for this clone. The V call is TRBV10-2, the J call TRBJ1-3; weak D call: TRBD1 (5 bases). The CDR3 runs to 15 residues. V lost 4 bases and J lost 6, with 16 bases in between. Germline loops: CDR1 WSHSY, CDR2 SAAADI. In DNA form, the CDR3 reads TGCGCCAGCAGTGTCGGAAGGGACTTAGTAAACACCATATATTTT. Translating gives CASSVGRDLVNTIYF.

This chain uses TRBV4-1 with TRBJ2-5; 7 nucleotides match TRBD2. Germline CDR1 MGHRA, CDR2 YSYEKL. The CDR3 covers 15 residues. Trimming cost V 0 bases and J 5 bases; bases outside gene matches: 6. As DNA, the CDR3 is TGCGCCAGCAGCCAAGACGAGGGAGCGGGGGAGACCCAGTACTTC. Residues: CASSQDEGAGETQYF.

The chain has TRBV9 and TRBJ2-1; no clear D gene. V lost 4 bases to trimming and J lost 10 bases, with 12 bases between them. There are 12 residues in the CDR3. CDR1 is SGDLS, CDR2 YYNGEE, per germline. The CDR3 region has the DNA TGTGCCAGCAGCCCTCGCGGCAAAGAGCAGTTCTTC. Translating it yields CASSPRGKEQFF.

Only a few counts were recorded for this clone. V is TRBV18 and J is TRBJ2-7; the D is unclear. There are 14 residues in the CDR3. Germline V gene data show CDR1 as KGHSH and CDR2 as LQKENI. Trimming removed 2 bases from V and 3 bases from J, with 11 bases in between. CDR3 nucleotides: TGTGCCAGCTCACCAGGCGACACATTCTACGAGCAGTACTTC. It yields the protein CASSPGDTFYEQYF.

The V and J genes are TRBV4-1 and TRBJ1-5; D is possibly TRBD1 (6 bases). V dropped 4 bases and J dropped 9 bases, with 19 bases sitting between them. The CDR3 length is 15 residues. Germline-derived CDR1 and CDR2 are MGHRA and YSYEKL. CDR3 region: CASSPMDSSKLPQHF. In DNA form, the CDR3 reads TGCGCCAGCAGCCCTATGGACAGCTCCAAGCTGCCCCAGCATTTT.

The chain joins TRBV19 to TRBJ1-3; TRBD1 is a possible D gene (5 bases). V lost 6 bases to trimming and J lost 4 bases, with 10 bases between them. Germline V gives CDR1 LNHDA, CDR2 SQIVND (reference sequence). This CDR3 is built from 13 residues. CDR3 bases: TGTGCCAGTAGCCGCGACAGAGGAAACACCATATATTTT. Translation gives CASSRDRGNTIYF.

In this sample, this clone turned up once. The V gene is TRBV28, the J gene TRBJ2-3; tentatively, D is TRBD2 (5 bases). The V gene lost 8 bases and the J gene lost 0 bases, with 12 bases spanning the gap. CDR1 and CDR2 (germline): MDHEN, SYDVKM. CDR3 length equals 14 residues. The CDR3 sequence: CASLPWESTDTQYF. CDR3 nucleotide sequence: TGTGCCAGCCTACCTTGGGAGAGCACAGATACGCAGTATTTT.

This clone was seen only a few times. V and J are TRBV27 and TRBJ2-7, with D perhaps TRBD2 (6 bases). Germline V gene data show CDR1 as MNHEY and CDR2 as SMNVEV (reference sequence). This CDR3 region has 12 residues. The V gene lost 9 bases and the J gene lost 5 bases, with 14 bases spanning the gap. CDR3 loop: CARSLAAHEQYV. CDR3 nucleotide sequence: TGTGCCAGATCATTAGCGGCCCACGAGCAGTACGTC.

The rearrangement uses TRBV7-2 and TRBJ2-3; 12 nucleotides align to TRBD2. The CDR3 contains 15 residues. Germline-derived CDR1 and CDR2 are SGHTA and FQGNSA. Trimming removed 11 bases from V and 3 bases from J; junction bases left unmatched: 9. CDR3 nucleotides: TGTGCCTCCCGACTAGCGGGAGAGAGGACAGATACGCAGTATTTT. It yields the protein CASRLAGERTDTQYF.

The V call is TRBV6-6, the J call TRBJ1-2, with 7 positions matching TRBD1. V lost 4 bases and J lost 5; bases outside the gene matches: 4. This CDR3 is 13 amino acids long. Germline V gene data show CDR1 as MNHNY and CDR2 as SVGAGI (reference sequence). Written as DNA, the CDR3 is TGTGCCAGCAGTTTGGGACAGACTTATGGCTACACCTTC. Its translation: CASSLGQTYGYTF.

This chain connects TRBV18 to TRBJ1-4, with TRBD1 identical over 7 bases. Germline V gives CDR1 KGHSH, CDR2 LQKENI. This CDR3 spans 18 amino acids. V shed 4 bases, J shed 0 bases, and the junction held 11 bases outside the gene matches. This CDR3 is CASSRVRTGGSTNEKLFF. CDR3 nucleotide sequence: TGTGCCAGCTCACGAGTAAGGACAGGAGGATCAACTAATGAAAAACTGTTTTTT.

About this clone itself: Other DNA sequences from this sample encode an identical CDR3 as well. J is TRBJ2-6 and V is TRBV30; tentatively, D is TRBD1 (6 bases). V shed 1 base and J shed 2 bases, with 6 bases lying between them. The CDR3 extends over 14 amino acids. CDR1 is GTSNPN, CDR2 SVGIG, per germline (reference sequence). The CDR3 loop is CAWSEGAGANVLTF. In DNA form, the CDR3 reads TGTGCCTGGAGTGAGGGGGCTGGGGCCAACGTCCTGACTTTC.

V usage is TRBV5-1 and J usage is TRBJ2-2, with 7 bases aligning to TRBD2. The trim removed 3 bases at V and 4 bases at J, leaving 9 bases unmatched. The germline V gene has CDR1 SGHRS and CDR2 YFSETQ. The length of the CDR3 is 16 residues. The CDR3 is CASSSGLPLGTGELFF. CDR3 sequence (DNA): TGCGCCAGCAGCTCGGGACTACCTCTGGGCACCGGGGAGCTGTTTTTT. The whole variable domain, remainder taken from reference TRBV5-1 and TRBJ2-2, is KAGVTQTPRYLIKTRGQQVTLSCSPISGHRSVSWYQQTPGQGLQFLFEYFSETQRNKGNFPGRFSGRQFSNSRSEMNVSTLELGDSALYLCASSSGLPLGTGELFFGEGSRLTVL.

The chain joins TRBV7-6 to TRBJ2-1; 11 bases are a match to TRBD2. Germline CDR1 reads SGHVS; CDR2 reads FNYEAQ. Trimming took 2 bases from V and 8 from J; bases not matched to a gene: 2. The CDR3 extends over 14 amino acids. The CDR3 DNA follows: TGTGCCAGCAGCTTAACTAGCGGGAGTGATGAGCAGTTCTTC. Translated, it gives CASSLTSGSDEQFF.

This sequence joins TRBV10-2 and TRBJ2-7; TRBD1 aligns across 8 bases. CDR3 length: 16 residues. Germline trimming cut 4 bases from V and 2 bases from J; bases unmatched to any gene: 10. Germline loops: CDR1 WSHSY, CDR2 SAAADI. This CDR3 is CASSGTGTGKAYEQYF. CDR3 sequence (DNA): TGCGCCAGCAGTGGAACTGGGACAGGCAAGGCCTACGAGCAGTACTTC.

The sample holds a few counts of this clone. The V call is TRBV7-3, the J call TRBJ2-3, with TRBD2 matching over 11 bases. This CDR3 comprises 17 residues. The junction had 8 bases not matched to a gene; V was cut back by 3 bases and J by 3 bases. Per germline, CDR1 SGHTA and CDR2 FQGTGA. DNA of the CDR3: TGTGCCAGCAGCTTTATCACTAGCGGGAGTGGGACAGATACGCAGTATTTT. Translating it yields CASSFITSGSGTDTQYF.

CDR3 loop: CASSLRGDYGYTF. The CDR3 bases are TGTGCCAGCAGTTTGAGAGGTGACTATGGCTACACCTTC. This rearrangement joins TRBV27 to TRBJ1-2, with D unresolved. The CDR3 extends over 13 amino acids. V lost 3 bases to trimming and J lost 3 bases, with 8 bases between them. Germline V CDR1 and CDR2: MNHEY, SMNVEV (reference sequence).

This chain joins TRBV5-6 and TRBJ1-1; D unclear. Per the germline V gene, CDR1 is SGHDT and CDR2 is YYEEEE. The V and J ends lost 0 bases and 7 bases respectively, with 10 bases between them. The CDR3 sequence is 13 residues long. CDR3 residues: CASSLVGGFEAFF. In nucleotides, the CDR3 is TGTGCCAGCAGCTTGGTCGGCGGTTTTGAAGCTTTCTTT.

The rearrangement links TRBV14 to TRBJ2-7; D remains unclear. Trimming shortened V by 0 bases and J by 12 bases, and 12 bases separated the two germline ends. Germline V lookup: CDR1 SGHDN, CDR2 FVKESK. The CDR3 totals 12 residues. CDR3 residues: CASSQERPRRYV. The CDR3 region has the DNA TGTGCCAGCAGCCAAGAACGGCCCCGGCGGTACGTC.

This clone was picked up one time. V and J are TRBV6-1 and TRBJ2-5, with D tentatively TRBD2 (6 bases). The V end was cut by 4 bases, the J end by 0 bases, with 12 bases between. Germline V gene lookup returns CDR1 MNHNS and CDR2 SASEGT. CDR3 length: 15 residues. For the CDR3, the DNA is TGTGCCAGCAGTGTTCTAGGGGACTACCAAGAGACCCAGTACTTC. This translates into CASSVLGDYQETQYF.

This chain uses TRBV27 with TRBJ2-7; TRBD2 agrees at 10 bases. The ends lost 5 bases at V and 6 bases at J; junction bases unmatched: 4. From germline, CDR1 is MNHEY and CDR2 SMNVEV (reference sequence). The CDR3 consists of 13 residues. CDR3 nucleotide sequence: TGTGCCAGCAGTCCGGGACTAGCGACCGAGCAGTACTTC. It encodes CASSPGLATEQYF.

This sequence joins TRBV7-3 and TRBJ2-5; TRBD2 matches 12 bases. With 0 bases clipped from V and 5 bases from J, the junction kept 1 base outside the gene matches. The CDR3 consists of 15 residues. Per germline, CDR1 SGHTA and CDR2 FQGTGA. The CDR3 region has the DNA TGTGCCAGCAGCTTAACCGGGACTAGCGGGGAGACCCAGTACTTC. Translation gives CASSLTGTSGETQYF. The full variable domain, with the rest looked up from reference TRBV7-3 and TRBJ2-5, is GAGVSQTPSNKVTEKGKYVELRCDPISGHTALYWYRQSLGQGPEFLIYFQGTGAADDSGLPNDRFFAVRPEGSVSTLKIQRTERGDSAVYLCASSLTGTSGETQYFGPGTRLLVL.

The chain combines TRBV15 with TRBJ2-5, with TRBD2 matching 8 bases. Germline trimming cut 7 bases from V and 4 bases from J; bases unmatched to any gene: 14. CDR1 and CDR2 from the germline V gene are LNHNV and YYDKDF (reference sequence). There are 16 residues in the CDR3. The CDR3 loop is CATNGGGAGKGETQYF. CDR3 bases: TGTGCCACCAACGGGGGGGGAGCGGGGAAGGGAGAGACCCAGTACTTC.

The V call is TRBV7-9, the J call TRBJ1-2, with D unresolved. CDR1 SEHNR and CDR2 FQNEAQ come from the germline V gene (reference sequence). The CDR3 contains 14 residues. Trimming removed 10 bases at V and 1 base at J, with 16 bases between. As DNA, the CDR3 is TGTGCCACCGTGAGGGTACTCCTTAACTATGGCTACACCTTC. Amino acid sequence: CATVRVLLNYGYTF.

The chain uses TRBV27 and TRBJ2-6, with a weak D call TRBD2 (6 bases). Trimming left V 6 bases short and J 3 bases short, with 6 bases between. Germline lookup yields CDR1 MNHEY and CDR2 SMNVEV (reference sequence). This CDR3 spans 13 amino acids. In DNA form, the CDR3 reads TGTGCCAGCAGGGGGGGTGGGGCCAACGTCCTGACTTTC. This gives the protein CASRGGGANVLTF.

The gene calls are TRBV30 and TRBJ1-3, with unresolved D. V was trimmed by 2 bases and J by 9 bases, leaving 11 bases between them. The length of the CDR3 is 12 residues. Germline assignment: CDR1 GTSNPN and CDR2 SVGIG (reference sequence). CDR3 coding DNA: TGTGCCTGGAGTACAGCAGCAGCCACCATATATTTT. This gives the protein CAWSTAAATIYF.